This TCR beta chain came from a study of technical replicates of blood from a handful of donors. V was pared by 6 bases and J by 9 bases, with 12 bases between. Germline-derived CDR1 and CDR2 are SEHNR and FQNEAQ (reference sequence). The CDR3 contains 12 residues. TCRdb's table, derived via immunoSEQ multiplex PCR, lists solely in-frame clones and lacks some. Among some 31,000 clones listed, approximately 90% were seen once. This chain joins TRBV7-9 and TRBJ2-1, with a weak D call TRBD2 (6 bases). The sequencing sample was made of PBMCs. The sequence was collected from a human donor in good health. Some clones in this sample may be carry-over from other donors' samples. Here the CDR3 DNA reads TGTGCCAGCAGTACGGCGGGGTTTGAGCAGTTCTTC. Translating it yields CASSTAGFEQFF.